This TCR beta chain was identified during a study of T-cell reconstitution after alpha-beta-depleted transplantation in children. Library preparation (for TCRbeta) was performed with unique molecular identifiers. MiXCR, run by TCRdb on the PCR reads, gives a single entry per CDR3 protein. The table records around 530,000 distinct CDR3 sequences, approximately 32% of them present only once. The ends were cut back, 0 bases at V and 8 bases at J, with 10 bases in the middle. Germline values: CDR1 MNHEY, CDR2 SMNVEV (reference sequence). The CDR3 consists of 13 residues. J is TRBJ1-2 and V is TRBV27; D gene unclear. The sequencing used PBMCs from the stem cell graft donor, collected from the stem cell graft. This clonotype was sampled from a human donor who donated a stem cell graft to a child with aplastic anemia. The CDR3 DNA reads TGTGCCAGCAGTTTATCCTGGACTGGGGGCTACACCTTC. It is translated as CASSLSWTGGYTF.